The 20 T cell receptor beta chains listed next were all sequenced from one sample in a study of blood T cell repertoires in COVID-19 (TCRdb year 2020). Library construction relied on the immunoSEQ multiplex PCR assay. TCRdb provides this immuneACCESS table in a form limited to in-frame rearrangements. Some clones are lacking; in checked studies, under half of them reflect an unresolved V gene, and why the rest are absent is not known. Across this sample there are around 230,000 clones, with roughly 85% seen only once. The ten biggest clones cover around 2.5% of the sample. The material sequenced was peripheral blood. These receptors all stem from a woman in her 70s with active or convalescent COVID-19.

The chain joins TRBV5-1 to TRBJ1-1; maybe TRBD1 (5 bases). This CDR3 comprises 13 residues. The ends were cut back, 0 bases at V and 6 bases at J, with 9 bases in the middle. Looked up from germline, CDR1 is SGHRS and CDR2 is YFSETQ. CDR3 nucleotide sequence: TGCGCCAGCAGCTTGGGACAGCATCCTGAAGCTTTCTTT. Translating it yields CASSLGQHPEAFF.

The CDR3 spells CASSLGGQGTSYGYTF. The CDR3 DNA is TGTGCCAGCAGCCTAGGGGGACAGGGAACATCTTATGGCTACACCTTC. The V gene is TRBV7-2, the J gene TRBJ1-2; 9 bases line up with TRBD1. The germline V gene encodes CDR1 SGHTA and CDR2 FQGNSA. CDR3 length equals 16 residues. The ends lost 5 bases at V and 5 bases at J; junction bases unmatched: 12.

This clone was recorded a few times. The CDR3 loop reads CASSVETGGPDTQYF. CDR3 DNA sequence: TGTGCCAGCAGCGTAGAAACGGGAGGCCCAGATACGCAGTATTTT. The chain combines TRBV9 with TRBJ2-3; 7 nucleotides align to TRBD2. Germline values: CDR1 SGDLS, CDR2 YYNGEE. Trimming removed 0 bases from V and 4 bases from J; junction bases left unmatched: 5. This CDR3 comprises 15 residues.

The chain has TRBV19 and TRBJ2-7, with D possibly TRBD1 on 6 matching bases. Trimming pared 2 bases from V and 2 bases from J, leaving 10 bases between. Per germline, CDR1 LNHDA and CDR2 SQIVND (reference sequence). There are 14 residues in the CDR3. CDR3 bases: TGTGCCAGTAGTATAAGGGGGAGTCCCTACGAGCAGTACTTC. Translating gives CASSIRGSPYEQYF.

V usage is TRBV7-6 and J usage is TRBJ1-4; D might be TRBD1 (5 bases). The length of the CDR3 is 16 residues. CDR1 and CDR2 from the germline V gene are SGHVS and FNYEAQ. The V gene lost 4 bases and the J gene lost 8 bases, with 20 bases spanning the gap. The CDR3 DNA reads as TGTGCCAGCAGCTACCGAACGGAGGGGCTGGGAGAAAAACTGTTTTTT. Translation gives CASSYRTEGLGEKLFF.

CDR3 amino acids: CASSLGDRLYGYTF. CDR3 in DNA: TGCGCCAGCAGCTTGGGGGACAGGCTCTATGGCTACACCTTC. This sequence joins TRBV5-1 and TRBJ1-2, with 8 bases fitting TRBD1. The CDR3 totals 14 residues. Per germline, CDR1 SGHRS and CDR2 YFSETQ. Germline trimming cut 0 bases from V and 4 bases from J; bases unmatched to any gene: 2.

V is TRBV2 and J is TRBJ1-2; D might be TRBD1 (6 bases). The germline V gene has CDR1 SNHLY and CDR2 FYNNEI. This CDR3 has 13 amino acids. Between the trimmed V and J ends, which lost 7 bases and 4 bases, there was a span of 13 bases. The CDR3 region has the DNA TGTGCCAGCACGGGGGGGCCGGGCTATGGCTACACCTTC. As protein: CASTGGPGYGYTF.

This clone showed up just once. The rearrangement joins TRBV5-6 to TRBJ1-2, with TRBD1 matching 12 bases. CDR3 length: 16 residues. V lost 4 bases and J lost 5; bases outside the gene matches: 9. Per germline, CDR1 SGHDT and CDR2 YYEEEE. CDR3 nucleotide sequence: TGTGCCAGCAGCCCGGGACAGGGGGCGGTTGGGTATGGCTACACCTTC. It specifies CASSPGQGAVGYGYTF.

V is TRBV10-3 and J is TRBJ2-7; possible D gene TRBD1, 6 bases. Trimming left V 5 bases short and J 0 bases short, with 11 bases between. The CDR3 extends over 14 amino acids. CDR1 ENHRY and CDR2 SYGVKD come from the germline V gene. CDR3 amino acids: CAISNRASSYEQYF. The DNA of the CDR3 is TGTGCCATCAGTAACAGGGCAAGCTCCTACGAGCAGTACTTC.

This clone has a handful of counts. The V and J genes are TRBV2 and TRBJ2-5; D is undetermined. Germline values: CDR1 SNHLY, CDR2 FYNNEI. The CDR3 sequence is 12 residues long. V was cut by 5 bases and J by 0 bases, with 4 bases left in between. Here the CDR3 reads CASSYNQETQYF. The CDR3 DNA sequence: TGTGCCAGCAGTTACAACCAAGAGACCCAGTACTTC.

The gene calls are TRBV28 and TRBJ1-6; D unclear. The V gene lost 4 bases and the J gene lost 13 bases, with 11 bases spanning the gap. The germline V gene encodes CDR1 MDHEN and CDR2 SYDVKM. This CDR3 spans 12 amino acids. CDR3 DNA: TGTGCCAGCAGTTCCGACATCGCCCCCCTCCACTTT. Its translation is CASSSDIAPLHF.

V usage is TRBV28 and J usage is TRBJ1-3; D is possibly TRBD1 (6 bases). Germline values: CDR1 MDHEN, CDR2 SYDVKM. The CDR3 sequence is 18 residues long. V lost 2 bases and J 1 base, leaving 18 bases between the germline ends. The chain's CDR3 is CASSLDRYPSLSGNTIYF. CDR3 nucleotides: TGTGCCAGCAGTTTAGACAGGTACCCCAGTTTATCTGGAAACACCATATATTTT.

This chain links TRBV7-9 with TRBJ1-2; D gene unclear. This CDR3 spans 11 amino acids. CDR1 is SEHNR and CDR2 is FQNEAQ in the germline V gene (reference sequence). Between the trimmed V and J ends, which lost 3 bases and 7 bases, there was a span of 6 bases. Here the CDR3 reads CASSLEGGYTF. In nucleotides, the CDR3 is TGTGCCAGCAGCTTGGAGGGTGGCTACACCTTC.

V gene TRBV7-2 combines with J gene TRBJ1-2; TRBD1 might be the D (5 bases). Germline lookup yields CDR1 SGHTA and CDR2 FQGNSA. Trimming removed 6 bases at V and 0 bases at J, with 14 bases between. The CDR3 sequence is 15 residues long. The CDR3 loop is CASRGGTATNYGYTF. The CDR3, as DNA: TGTGCCAGCAGGGGAGGGACGGCCACTAACTATGGCTACACCTTC.

The V gene is TRBV14, the J gene TRBJ2-1, with a weak D call TRBD1 (6 bases). Germline loops: CDR1 SGHDN, CDR2 FVKESK. This CDR3 has 16 amino acids. V was cut by 0 bases and J by 3 bases, with 12 bases left in between. For the CDR3, the DNA is TGTGCCAGCAGCCAAGATCGGGGACAAGTCTACAATGAGCAGTTCTTC. Its translation: CASSQDRGQVYNEQFF.

The chain employs TRBV10-3 and TRBJ1-5; 9 nucleotides match TRBD1. The length of the CDR3 is 17 residues. The V and J ends lost 6 bases and 2 bases, in that order; junction bases with no gene match: 11. CDR1 is ENHRY, CDR2 SYGVKD, per germline. The CDR3 nucleotides read TGTGCCATCAGCTCCGGGACAGGGATGCAGGGCAATCAGCCCCAGCATTTT. It codes for CAISSGTGMQGNQPQHF.

This sequence joins TRBV11-1 and TRBJ2-1; 11 bases are a match to TRBD2. The CDR3 covers 15 residues. Germline loops: CDR1 SGHAT, CDR2 FQDESV (reference sequence). V dropped 7 bases and J dropped 5; count of bases not matched to a gene: 7. CDR3 DNA sequence: TGTGCCAGCAACCCGGGACTAGCGGTAAACAATGAGCAGTTCTTC. Its translation is CASNPGLAVNNEQFF. Supplemented by reference TRBV11-1 and TRBJ2-1, the full variable domain reads EAEVAQSPRYKITEKSQAVAFWCDPISGHATLYWYRQILGQGPELLVQFQDESVVDDSQLPKDRFSAERLKGVDSTLKIQPAELGDSAMYLCASNPGLAVNNEQFFGPGTRLTVL.

The J gene is TRBJ1-1, the V gene TRBV19, with 9 bases identical to TRBD1. CDR3 size: 16 residues. Germline V lookup: CDR1 LNHDA, CDR2 SQIVND (reference sequence). Trimming took 5 bases from V and 3 from J; bases not matched to a gene: 10. DNA for the CDR3: TGTGCCAGTAGTTTAAGGACAGGGGTCGGGGACACTGAAGCTTTCTTT. Translated: CASSLRTGVGDTEAFF.

The CDR3 spells CATSDPRVGGNTIYF. The CDR3 region has the DNA TGTGCCACCAGTGACCCCCGGGTCGGAGGGAACACCATATATTTT. The genes are TRBV24-1 and TRBJ1-3; D gene unclear. V was shortened by 4 bases and J by 7 bases, with 16 bases between the two germline ends. The V gene's germline CDR1 is KGHDR and CDR2 SFDVKD. This CDR3 has 15 residues.

The CDR3: CASKTGTGFYHTQYF. CDR3 sequence (DNA): TGTGCCAGCAAGACCGGGACAGGGTTTTATCATACGCAGTATTTT. The chain links TRBV5-5 to TRBJ2-3; 9 bases line up with TRBD1. Germline CDR1 reads SGHKS; CDR2 reads YYEKEE (reference sequence). The CDR3 has 15 amino acids. V was clipped by 6 bases and J by 7 bases; unmatched bases: 12.